A selection of T cell receptor beta chains follows, all from one sample in a study of T cell repertoires in cytomegalovirus infection. TCRdb recomputed calls from the reads with MiXCR, one row per CDR3 protein. The table records fewer than 250,000 distinct CDR3 sequences, 9% to 15% of them present only once. Sequencing was carried out using PBMCs. Receptors originate from a human donor in good health (CMV status not recorded). Some clones in this sample may be carry-over from other donors' samples. Each CDR3 is given with its conserved first and last residue. A D gene is named only where the DNA matches it firmly. Clone size is stated in some rows and not others, as once, few, many or a class when expanded.

J gene: TRBJ1-2
V gene: TRBV25-1
D gene: TRBD1
clone size: many
CDR3 protein: CASSAGTGYGYTF
CDR3 DNA: TGTGCCAGCAGTGCCGGGACAGGGTATGGCTACACCTTC

J gene: TRBJ2-1
V gene: TRBV7-2
D gene: TRBD1
clone size: many
CDR3 protein: CASSLAGGEGANEQFF
CDR3 DNA: TGTGCCAGCAGCTTAGCAGGGGGCGAAGGGGCCAATGAGCAGTTCTTC

J gene: TRBJ2-2
V gene: TRBV20-1
D gene: NA
clone size: few
CDR3 protein: CSARGALNTGELFF
CDR3 DNA: TGCAGTGCTAGAGGGGCTCTTAACACCGGGGAGCTGTTTTTT

J gene: TRBJ1-1
V gene: TRBV6-2/TRBV6-3
D gene: NA
clone size: many
CDR3 protein: CASSYDSMNTEAFF
CDR3 DNA: TGTGCCAGCAGCTACGACAGCATGAACACTGAAGCTTTCTTT

J gene: TRBJ2-3
V gene: TRBV6-2/TRBV6-3
D gene: NA
clone size: few
CDR3 protein: CASSFARDTQYF
CDR3 DNA: TGTGCCAGCAGTTTCGCCAGGGATACGCAGTATTTT

J gene: TRBJ2-6
V gene: TRBV19
D gene: TRBD1
clone size: NA
CDR3 protein: CASSSHRDRYSGANVLTF
CDR3 DNA: TGTGCCAGTAGTTCCCACCGGGACAGATACTCTGGGGCCAACGTCCTGACTTTC

J gene: TRBJ2-7
V gene: TRBV27
D gene: TRBD1
clone size: few
CDR3 protein: CASSSGQAPSTEQYF
CDR3 DNA: TGTGCCAGCAGTTCCGGACAGGCACCATCGACCGAGCAGTACTTC

J gene: TRBJ1-2
V gene: TRBV29-1
D gene: NA
clone size: NA
CDR3 protein: CSDWHGDEDGYTF
CDR3 DNA: TGCAGCGACTGGCACGGCGACGAGGATGGCTACACCTTC

J gene: TRBJ1-6
V gene: TRBV7-2
D gene: TRBD1
clone size: many
CDR3 protein: CASSLGTGWGSPLHF
CDR3 DNA: TGTGCCAGCAGCTTAGGGACAGGGTGGGGTTCACCCCTCCACTTT

J gene: TRBJ1-5
V gene: TRBV7-2
D gene: NA
clone size: many
CDR3 protein: CASSATGYNQPQHF
CDR3 DNA: TGTGCCAGCAGCGCCACAGGGTACAATCAGCCCCAGCATTTT

J gene: TRBJ2-5
V gene: TRBV5-1
D gene: TRBD1
clone size: NA
CDR3 protein: CASGLPRGTGSSQETQYF
CDR3 DNA: TGCGCCAGCGGGCTCCCTAGGGGGACAGGGTCCTCCCAAGAGACCCAGTACTTC

J gene: TRBJ1-2
V gene: TRBV3-1
D gene: NA
clone size: NA
CDR3 protein: CASSQEARVNGYTF
CDR3 DNA: TGTGCCAGCAGCCAAGAGGCCAGGGTGAATGGCTACACCTTC

J gene: TRBJ1-1
V gene: TRBV29-1
D gene: NA
clone size: few
CDR3 protein: CSVEGTKINTEAFF
CDR3 DNA: TGCAGCGTTGAAGGGACAAAAATAAACACTGAAGCTTTCTTT

J gene: TRBJ2-2
V gene: TRBV7-2
D gene: NA
clone size: many
CDR3 protein: CASSQAARGSGELFF
CDR3 DNA: TGTGCCAGCAGCCAAGCCGCCAGGGGCTCCGGGGAGCTGTTTTTT

J gene: TRBJ2-7
V gene: TRBV6-6
D gene: NA
clone size: few
CDR3 protein: CASSYAPRAASSYEQYF
CDR3 DNA: TGTGCCAGCAGTTACGCCCCTCGAGCGGCCAGCTCCTACGAGCAGTACTTC

J gene: TRBJ2-7
V gene: TRBV25-1
D gene: NA
clone size: few
CDR3 protein: CASSAVPYEQYF
CDR3 DNA: TGTGCCAGCAGTGCCGTCCCCTACGAGCAGTACTTC

J gene: TRBJ2-1
V gene: TRBV9
D gene: TRBD1
clone size: few
CDR3 protein: CASSARQGVEGDEQFF
CDR3 DNA: TGTGCCAGCAGCGCCAGACAGGGGGTTGAAGGCGATGAGCAGTTCTTC

J gene: TRBJ2-7
V gene: TRBV19
D gene: TRBD2
clone size: NA
CDR3 protein: CATSSGLDYEQYF
CDR3 DNA: TGTGCCACCTCTTCAGGACTAGACTACGAGCAGTACTTC

J gene: TRBJ2-1
V gene: TRBV7-2
D gene: TRBD1
clone size: many
CDR3 protein: CASSLGGRGDRRFF
CDR3 DNA: TGTGCCAGCAGCTTAGGGGGTAGGGGGGACAGGCGGTTCTTC

J gene: TRBJ2-3
V gene: TRBV5-4
D gene: NA
clone size: few
CDR3 protein: CASSWRDSVTQYF
CDR3 DNA: TGTGCCAGCAGCTGGAGGGATTCCGTTACGCAGTATTTT

J gene: TRBJ2-2
V gene: TRBV6-5
D gene: TRBD2
clone size: few
CDR3 protein: CASSYSIPSGGSNTGELFF
CDR3 DNA: TGTGCCAGCAGTTACTCGATTCCTAGCGGGGGATCGAACACCGGGGAGCTGTTTTTT

J gene: TRBJ2-7
V gene: TRBV20-1
D gene: NA
clone size: NA
CDR3 protein: CSASGEGGPQREQYF
CDR3 DNA: TGCAGTGCCAGTGGCGAGGGGGGTCCACAACGCGAGCAGTACTTC

J gene: TRBJ2-2
V gene: TRBV7-3
D gene: NA
clone size: many
CDR3 protein: CASSPQKNTGELFF
CDR3 DNA: TGTGCCAGCAGCCCCCAAAAGAACACCGGGGAGCTGTTTTTT

J gene: TRBJ2-7
V gene: TRBV7-3
D gene: NA
clone size: many
CDR3 protein: CASSPRPDYEQYF
CDR3 DNA: TGTGCCAGCAGCCCCCGACCCGACTACGAGCAGTACTTC

J gene: TRBJ2-6
V gene: TRBV7-8
D gene: NA
clone size: many
CDR3 protein: CASSWESGANVLTF
CDR3 DNA: TGTGCCAGCAGTTGGGAGTCTGGGGCCAACGTCCTGACTTTC

J gene: TRBJ2-3
V gene: TRBV7-2
D gene: TRBD2
clone size: many
CDR3 protein: CASSPRTSGRNTDTQYF
CDR3 DNA: TGTGCCAGCAGCCCCCGGACTAGCGGGAGAAATACAGATACGCAGTATTTT

J gene: TRBJ1-1
V gene: TRBV7-9
D gene: NA
clone size: many
CDR3 protein: CASSLAGRSNTEAFF
CDR3 DNA: TGTGCCAGCAGCTTAGCAGGACGGTCGAACACTGAAGCTTTCTTT

J gene: TRBJ2-7
V gene: TRBV19
D gene: NA
clone size: few
CDR3 protein: CASSSRGAPGEQYF
CDR3 DNA: TGTGCCAGTAGTTCCCGAGGCGCCCCCGGCGAGCAGTACTTC

J gene: TRBJ2-6
V gene: TRBV5-1
D gene: NA
clone size: many
CDR3 protein: CASSRAGGSSGANVLTF
CDR3 DNA: TGCGCCAGCAGCAGGGCCGGGGGCAGCTCTGGGGCCAACGTCCTGACTTTC

J gene: TRBJ2-1
V gene: TRBV7-9
D gene: NA
clone size: many
CDR3 protein: CASSLITTDEQFF
CDR3 DNA: TGTGCCAGCAGCTTAATAACGACCGATGAGCAGTTCTTC

J gene: TRBJ2-1
V gene: TRBV7-2
D gene: TRBD2
clone size: many
CDR3 protein: CASSPLGTELAGDSNEQFF
CDR3 DNA: TGTGCCAGCAGCCCACTGGGAACTGAACTAGCGGGAGACTCCAATGAGCAGTTCTTC

J gene: TRBJ2-3
V gene: TRBV29-1
D gene: NA
clone size: NA
CDR3 protein: CSVQTTSTDTQYF
CDR3 DNA: TGCAGCGTTCAGACAACTAGCACAGATACGCAGTATTTT

J gene: TRBJ1-6
V gene: TRBV7-2
D gene: TRBD1
clone size: many
CDR3 protein: CASSQGQGFPLHF
CDR3 DNA: TGTGCCAGCAGTCAGGGACAGGGATTCCCCCTCCACTTT

J gene: TRBJ1-2
V gene: TRBV7-2
D gene: NA
clone size: many
CDR3 protein: CASSLTVSEAYGYTF
CDR3 DNA: TGTGCCAGCAGCTTAACGGTCTCCGAAGCCTATGGCTACACCTTC

J gene: TRBJ2-3
V gene: TRBV14
D gene: TRBD2
clone size: few
CDR3 protein: CASSTIAGGIADTQYF
CDR3 DNA: TGTGCCAGCAGCACCATAGCGGGAGGTATTGCAGATACGCAGTATTTT

J gene: TRBJ1-6
V gene: TRBV19
D gene: NA
clone size: NA
CDR3 protein: CASSLHGKNSPLHF
CDR3 DNA: TGTGCCAGTAGCCTACATGGGAAGAATTCACCCCTCCACTTT

J gene: TRBJ2-5
V gene: TRBV6-2/TRBV6-3
D gene: NA
clone size: many
CDR3 protein: CASSYTQETQYF
CDR3 DNA: TGTGCCAGCAGTTACACTCAAGAGACCCAGTACTTC

J gene: TRBJ2-1
V gene: TRBV29-1
D gene: NA
clone size: many
CDR3 protein: CSVETGNEQFF
CDR3 DNA: TGCAGCGTTGAAACCGGGAATGAGCAGTTCTTC

J gene: TRBJ1-3
V gene: TRBV20-1
D gene: TRBD1
clone size: few
CDR3 protein: CSASGDRGDGNTIYF
CDR3 DNA: TGCAGTGCTAGCGGGGACAGGGGAGACGGAAACACCATATATTTT

J gene: TRBJ2-3
V gene: TRBV10-3
D gene: NA
clone size: NA
CDR3 protein: CAISGGIGDTQYF
CDR3 DNA: TGTGCCATCAGTGGGGGAATTGGGGATACGCAGTATTTT

J gene: TRBJ1-1
V gene: TRBV12-3/TRBV12-4
D gene: NA
clone size: few
CDR3 protein: CASSLGVHNTEAFF
CDR3 DNA: TGTGCCAGCAGTTTGGGGGTCCATAACACTGAAGCTTTCTTT

J gene: TRBJ2-1
V gene: TRBV7-2
D gene: NA
clone size: many
CDR3 protein: CASSLVQGGGYNEQFF
CDR3 DNA: TGTGCCAGCAGCTTAGTGCAGGGGGGGGGGTATAATGAGCAGTTCTTC

J gene: TRBJ2-2
V gene: TRBV3-1
D gene: TRBD2
clone size: NA
CDR3 protein: CASSQTGTSGSRDTGELFF
CDR3 DNA: TGTGCCAGCAGCCAGACCGGGACTAGCGGGAGCCGTGACACCGGGGAGCTGTTTTTT

J gene: TRBJ1-1
V gene: TRBV7-3
D gene: TRBD1
clone size: many
CDR3 protein: CASSLGQDRSEAFF
CDR3 DNA: TGTGCCAGCAGCTTGGGACAGGACCGCTCTGAAGCTTTCTTT

J gene: TRBJ2-7
V gene: TRBV7-2
D gene: NA
clone size: many
CDR3 protein: CASSSSGLSYEQYF
CDR3 DNA: TGTGCCAGCAGCTCCTCGGGACTCTCGTACGAGCAGTACTTC

J gene: TRBJ2-2
V gene: TRBV4-1
D gene: TRBD1
clone size: few
CDR3 protein: CASSQEGQGGTGELFF
CDR3 DNA: TGCGCCAGCAGCCAAGAGGGACAGGGGGGCACCGGGGAGCTGTTTTTT

J gene: TRBJ2-1
V gene: TRBV10-3
D gene: NA
clone size: NA
CDR3 protein: CAISEHNEQFF
CDR3 DNA: TGTGCCATCAGTGAACACAATGAGCAGTTCTTC

J gene: TRBJ2-1
V gene: TRBV19
D gene: NA
clone size: few
CDR3 protein: CASSIRGRRDVGYNEQFF
CDR3 DNA: TGTGCCAGTAGTATTAGGGGCCGGCGGGATGTGGGGTACAATGAGCAGTTCTTC

J gene: TRBJ2-7
V gene: TRBV28
D gene: NA
clone size: NA
CDR3 protein: CASSLGFRNSEQYF
CDR3 DNA: TGTGCCAGCAGTTTAGGTTTTCGGAACAGCGAGCAGTACTTC

J gene: TRBJ2-3
V gene: TRBV4-3
D gene: TRBD2
clone size: many
CDR3 protein: CASSHWGGSTDTQYF
CDR3 DNA: TGCGCCAGCAGCCATTGGGGGGGTAGCACAGATACGCAGTATTTT

J gene: TRBJ2-5
V gene: TRBV29-1
D gene: NA
clone size: many
CDR3 protein: CSVGGVETQYF
CDR3 DNA: TGCAGCGTTGGTGGGGTAGAGACCCAGTACTTC

J gene: TRBJ2-7
V gene: TRBV5-4
D gene: TRBD1
clone size: NA
CDR3 protein: CASSLGQGFYEQYF
CDR3 DNA: TGTGCCAGCAGCTTGGGACAGGGTTTCTACGAGCAGTACTTC

J gene: TRBJ1-2
V gene: TRBV7-8
D gene: TRBD1
clone size: many
CDR3 protein: CASSSDRGRRGYTF
CDR3 DNA: TGTGCCAGCAGCTCCGACAGGGGGCGGAGGGGCTACACCTTC

J gene: TRBJ2-5
V gene: TRBV7-2
D gene: NA
clone size: many
CDR3 protein: CASSRRTGREETQYF
CDR3 DNA: TGTGCCAGCAGCCGGCGGACGGGAAGAGAAGAGACCCAGTACTTC

J gene: TRBJ2-2
V gene: TRBV6-2/TRBV6-3
D gene: NA
clone size: few
CDR3 protein: CASSYQEAGELFF
CDR3 DNA: TGTGCCAGCAGTTACCAGGAGGCCGGGGAGCTGTTTTTT

J gene: TRBJ2-7
V gene: TRBV28
D gene: NA
clone size: many
CDR3 protein: CASRSPGRSPSYEQYF
CDR3 DNA: TGTGCCAGCAGATCCCCCGGGCGGTCCCCCTCCTACGAGCAGTACTTC

J gene: TRBJ2-7
V gene: TRBV15
D gene: TRBD1
clone size: few
CDR3 protein: CATTPGTGDYEQYF
CDR3 DNA: TGTGCCACCACCCCCGGGACAGGGGACTACGAGCAGTACTTC

J gene: TRBJ2-7
V gene: TRBV7-2
D gene: NA
clone size: many
CDR3 protein: CASSIQGTSYEQYF
CDR3 DNA: TGTGCCAGCAGCATACAGGGGACTTCCTACGAGCAGTACTTC